The 18 T cell receptor beta chains reported below all come from one sample, sequenced in a study of T cell repertoires in cytomegalovirus infection. TCRdb re-called the reads through MiXCR, storing one row per CDR3 protein. The repertoire holds tens of thousands of distinct CDR3 sequences, with around 3.8% as singletons. Sequenced material: PBMCs. These receptor sequences come from a human donor in good health (CMV status not recorded). Some clones in this sample may be carry-over from other donors' samples.

Ten or more counts support this clonotype. The chain recombines TRBV11-2 with TRBJ2-1, with 7 bases identical to TRBD1. CDR1 is SGHAT and CDR2 is FQNNGV in the germline V gene. V was pared by 9 bases and J by 2 bases, with 7 bases of the junction left unmatched. This CDR3 has 14 amino acids. The CDR3 loop is CASKPGQPYNEQFF. In DNA form, the CDR3 reads TGTGCCAGTAAACCGGGACAGCCCTACAATGAGCAGTTCTTC.

This clonotype was counted ten times or more. The rearrangement links TRBV10-3 to TRBJ1-2, with D tentatively TRBD1 (6 bases). V was cut by 5 bases and J by 2 bases, with 9 bases left in between. From germline, CDR1 is ENHRY and CDR2 SYGVKD. The CDR3 spans 13 residues. The CDR3 sequence is CAISPDRNYGYTF. Here the CDR3 DNA reads TGTGCCATCAGTCCGGACAGAAACTATGGCTACACCTTC.

This clonotype was recorded many times. This sequence joins TRBV12-3 or TRBV12-4 and TRBJ2-1, with TRBD2 identical over 9 bases. The ends lost 6 bases at V and 2 bases at J; junction bases unmatched: 5. The CDR3 consists of 15 residues. The chain's CDR3 is CASREAGGTYNEQFF. CDR3 nucleotide sequence: TGTGCCAGCAGGGAAGCGGGAGGCACCTACAATGAGCAGTTCTTC.

There are a few counts of this clonotype. With a much larger clone just one base away, this may be a read error. J is TRBJ2-5 and V is TRBV7-2; D perhaps matches TRBD2 (5 bases). Trimming pared 3 bases from V and 7 bases from J, leaving 9 bases between. The germline V gene encodes CDR1 SGHTA and CDR2 FQGNSA. The CDR3 has 12 residues. In DNA form, the CDR3 reads TGTGCCAGCAGCTTCCACCGGGGGACCCAGTACTTC. Translated, it gives CASSFHRGTQYF.

This clonotype was detected ten times or more. The chain employs TRBV7-8 and TRBJ2-5; 7 bases are a match to TRBD2. Losses at the gene ends were 4 bases for V and 2 bases for J; bases not matched to a gene: 13. The length of the CDR3 is 17 residues. The germline V gene encodes CDR1 SGHVS and CDR2 FQNEAQ. The CDR3 reads CASSYRAFLADQETQYF. The CDR3 DNA reads as TGTGCCAGCAGCTACCGCGCCTTCCTAGCGGATCAAGAGACCCAGTACTTC.

In this sample, this clonotype turned up many times. The genes are TRBV7-2 and TRBJ1-2; no clear D. Trimming took 1 base from V and 7 from J, leaving 13 bases between them. Germline V lookup: CDR1 SGHTA, CDR2 FQGNSA. This CDR3 region has 14 residues. The CDR3: CASSLGSGPFGYTF. The CDR3 DNA is TGTGCCAGCAGCTTAGGCTCAGGCCCGTTTGGCTACACCTTC.

There are many counts of this clonotype. The chain employs TRBV7-2 and TRBJ1-5; no clear D gene. Trimming shortened V by 5 bases and J by 9 bases, and 8 bases separated the two germline ends. Per the germline V gene, CDR1 is SGHTA and CDR2 is FQGNSA. The CDR3 spans 11 residues. The CDR3 loop reads CASSERGPQHF. The CDR3, as DNA: TGTGCCAGCAGCGAACGTGGGCCCCAGCATTTT.

This clonotype occurred many times. V gene TRBV7-6 combines with J gene TRBJ2-7; D is tentatively TRBD1 or TRBD2 (6 bases each). In germline, CDR1 is SGHVS, CDR2 FNYEAQ. CDR3 length equals 14 residues. The V gene lost 2 bases and the J gene lost 3 bases, with 11 bases spanning the gap. CDR3 in DNA: TGTGCCAGCAGCTTAAGGGGGGCGGTCTACGAGCAGTACTTC. Its translation: CASSLRGAVYEQYF.

The rearrangement joins TRBV5-5 to TRBJ2-1; D gene uncertain. Germline assignment: CDR1 SGHKS and CDR2 YYEKEE (reference sequence). This CDR3 region has 14 residues. V was cut by 3 bases and J by 11 bases, with 18 bases left in between. CDR3 sequence (DNA): TGTGCCAGCAGCTCCCCCCCCCAAACATTACAGCAGTTCTTC. This gives the protein CASSSPPQTLQQFF.

Many counts were recorded for this clonotype. The chain combines TRBV7-2 with TRBJ1-1, with 11 positions matching TRBD1. CDR1 is SGHTA, CDR2 FQGNSA, per germline. V shed 5 bases, J shed 3 bases, and the junction held 2 bases outside the gene matches. The CDR3 is 14 residues long. The CDR3 region has the DNA TGTGCCAGCAGCGTGGGACAGGGGGACACTGAAGCTTTCTTT. It yields the protein CASSVGQGDTEAFF.

This clonotype has ten or more counts. This chain links TRBV2 with TRBJ2-7, with D unresolved. Trimming took 6 bases from V and 2 from J, leaving 14 bases between them. There are 14 residues in the CDR3. Per germline, CDR1 SNHLY and CDR2 FYNNEI. DNA for the CDR3: TGTGCCAGCAGACGGAGCAGCACAACCTACGAGCAGTACTTC. This sequence encodes CASRRSSTTYEQYF.

The table lists this clonotype with many counts. The V call is TRBV7-2, the J call TRBJ2-6; possibly TRBD1 or TRBD2 for D (5 bases each). The V and J ends lost 4 bases and 1 base respectively, with 11 bases between them. The germline V gene has CDR1 SGHTA and CDR2 FQGNSA. The CDR3 sequence is 16 residues long. The chain's CDR3 is CASSSGQTSGANVLTF. The DNA for the CDR3 is TGTGCCAGCAGCTCGGGGCAGACGTCTGGGGCCAACGTCCTGACTTTC.

This clonotype was recorded at least ten times. CDR3 DNA: TGTGCCAGCAGTTGGGGGGGGGCTAAAGAGACCCAGTACTTC. Translating gives CASSWGGAKETQYF. The chain carries TRBV5-5 and TRBJ2-5, with a weak D call TRBD2 (7 bases). Trimming removed 5 bases from V and 3 bases from J, with 14 bases in between. The CDR3 has 14 residues. Germline values: CDR1 SGHKS, CDR2 YYEKEE (reference sequence).

This clonotype has at least ten counts. The chain links TRBV7-8 to TRBJ2-4, with 12 positions matching TRBD2. The CDR3 totals 15 residues. Germline CDR1 SGHVS, CDR2 FQNEAQ. V trimming: 5 bases; J trimming: 7 bases; junction bases outside the gene matches: 6. Here the CDR3 reads CASSARLAGANIQYF. The CDR3 DNA reads TGTGCCAGCAGCGCAAGACTAGCGGGAGCGAACATTCAGTACTTC. Complete variable domain (other parts from reference TRBV7-8 and TRBJ2-4): GAGVSQSPRYKVAKRGQDVALRCDPISGHVSLFWYQQALGQGPEFLTYFQNEAQLDKSGLPSDRFFAERPEGSVSTLKIQRTQQEDSAVYLCASSARLAGANIQYFGAGTRLSVL.

This clonotype has ten or more counts. The chain uses TRBV7-2 and TRBJ1-1, with D unresolved. V dropped 3 bases and J dropped 4 bases, with 9 bases sitting between them. CDR1 and CDR2 (germline): SGHTA, FQGNSA. The CDR3 spans 13 residues. The CDR3 reads CASSLRVGTEAFF. The CDR3 nucleotides are TGTGCCAGCAGCTTGAGGGTGGGCACTGAAGCTTTCTTT. Supplemented by reference TRBV7-2 and TRBJ1-1, the full variable domain reads GAGVSQSPSNKVTEKGKDVELRCDPISGHTALYWYRQSLGQGLEFLIYFQGNSAPDKSGLPSDRFSAERTGGSVSTLTIQRTQQEDSAVYLCASSLRVGTEAFFGQGTRLTVV.

At least ten counts were recorded for this clonotype. The V gene is TRBV7-2, the J gene TRBJ2-3; D is undetermined. This CDR3 has 12 residues. Germline V gene sequence: CDR1 SGHTA, CDR2 FQGNSA. The V gene lost 3 bases and the J gene lost 8 bases, with 9 bases spanning the gap. In DNA, the CDR3 is TGTGCCAGCAGCTTTCTACAGAGTACGCAGTATTTT. Protein product: CASSFLQSTQYF.

This clonotype was found many times. One end of the junction is discordant with germline, which a read error may explain. The CDR3 sequence is CASSSGTRRIF. In DNA form, the CDR3 reads TGTGCCAGCAGTTCCGGGACTAGAAGAATCTTC. The chain couples TRBV6-2 or TRBV6-3 to TRBJ2-1; 8 nucleotides agree with TRBD2. This CDR3 contains 11 residues. Germline lookup yields CDR1 MNHEY and CDR2 SVGEGT.

This clonotype was detected many times. The chain employs TRBV20-1 and TRBJ2-1, with 9 bases matching TRBD2. The CDR3 has 19 residues. J was trimmed by 0 bases and V by 6 bases; bases with no gene match: 18. The germline CDR1 and CDR2 sequences are DFQATT and SNEGSKA (reference sequence). The CDR3 bases are TGCAGTGCCCCGAGCCCGACTAGCGGCGCTTTAAGCTCCTACAATGAGCAGTTCTTC. Amino acid sequence: CSAPSPTSGALSSYNEQFF.